This T cell receptor beta chain was documented in a study of Ad26.COV2.S vaccination and SARS-CoV-2 variants. Overall study results and limits: It was vaccine recipients, not placebo recipients, who had the higher spike-specific TCR breadth. Total T cell responses were possibly underestimated by TCR breadth and depth analyses. In vaccinated individuals, spike-specific CD8+ and CD4+ T cell responses reportedly displayed substantial breadth. Non-spike TCR breadth was similar in vaccine and placebo recipients.

Clones were sequenced by immunoSEQ multiplex PCR, and TCRdb holds only the in-frame ones, with some missing. The sample lists approximately 400,000 clones; about 91% were seen once. On this clone: Its antigen remains unidentified.

This CDR3 is built from 16 residues. The V gene lost 4 bases and the J gene lost 3 bases, with 20 bases spanning the gap. The V gene's germline CDR1 is SGHDT and CDR2 YYEEEE. V is TRBV5-6 and J is TRBJ2-7, with D tentatively TRBD2 (6 bases). This clonotype was obtained from a human donor who had recovered from COVID-19. Sequencing was performed on peripheral blood, taken after recovery from COVID-19. The CDR3 spells CASSPLAVGGNYEQYF. The CDR3 DNA reads TGTGCCAGCAGCCCACTTGCGGTTGGGGGGAACTACGAGCAGTACTTC.